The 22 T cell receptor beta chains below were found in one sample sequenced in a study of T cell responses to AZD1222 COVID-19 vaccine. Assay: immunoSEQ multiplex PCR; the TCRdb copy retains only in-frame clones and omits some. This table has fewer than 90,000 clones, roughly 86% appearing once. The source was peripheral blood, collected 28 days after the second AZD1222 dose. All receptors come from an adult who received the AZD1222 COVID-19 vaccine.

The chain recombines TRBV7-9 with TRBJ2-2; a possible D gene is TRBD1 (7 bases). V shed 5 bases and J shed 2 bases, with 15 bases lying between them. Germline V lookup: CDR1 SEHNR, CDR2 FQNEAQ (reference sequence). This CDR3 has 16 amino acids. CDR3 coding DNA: TGTGCCAGCAGCCGGAGGGCAGGGGGAAACACCGGGGAGCTGTTTTTT. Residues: CASSRRAGGNTGELFF.

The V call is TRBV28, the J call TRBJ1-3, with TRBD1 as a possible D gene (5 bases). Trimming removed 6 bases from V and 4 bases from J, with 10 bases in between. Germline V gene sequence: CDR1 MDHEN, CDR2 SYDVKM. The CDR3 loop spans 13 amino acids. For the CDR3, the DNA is TGTGCCAGCAGACGGGGGATCGGAAACACCATATATTTT. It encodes CASRRGIGNTIYF.

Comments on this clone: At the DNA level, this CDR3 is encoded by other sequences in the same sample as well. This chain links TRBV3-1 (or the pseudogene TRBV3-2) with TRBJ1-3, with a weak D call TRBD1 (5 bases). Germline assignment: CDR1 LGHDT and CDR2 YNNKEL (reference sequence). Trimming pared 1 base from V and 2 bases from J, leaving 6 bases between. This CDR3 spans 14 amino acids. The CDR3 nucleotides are TGTGCCAGCAGCCAAGGGGGGACTGGAAACACCATATATTTT. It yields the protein CASSQGGTGNTIYF.

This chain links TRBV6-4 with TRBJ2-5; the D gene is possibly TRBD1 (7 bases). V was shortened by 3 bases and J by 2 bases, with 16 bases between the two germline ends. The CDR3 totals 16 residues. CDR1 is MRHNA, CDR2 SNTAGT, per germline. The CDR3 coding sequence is TGTGCCAGCAGTGATAGGAGGGGGCTTCTACAAGAGACCCAGTACTTC. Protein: CASSDRRGLLQETQYF.

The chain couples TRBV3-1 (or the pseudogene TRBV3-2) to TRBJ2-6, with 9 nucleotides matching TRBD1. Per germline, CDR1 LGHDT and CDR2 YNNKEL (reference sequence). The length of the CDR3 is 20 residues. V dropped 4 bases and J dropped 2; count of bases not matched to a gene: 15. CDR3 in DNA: TGTGCCAGCAGCCGTCCACCGGCCGGGACAGGGACTGCTGGGGCCAACGTCCTGACTTTC. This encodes CASSRPPAGTGTAGANVLTF.

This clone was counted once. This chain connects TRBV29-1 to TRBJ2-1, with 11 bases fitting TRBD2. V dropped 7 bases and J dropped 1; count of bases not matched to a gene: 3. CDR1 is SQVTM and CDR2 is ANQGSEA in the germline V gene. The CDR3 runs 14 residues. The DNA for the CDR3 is TGCAGCGGTGGGACTAGCGGTTCCTACAATGAGCAGTTCTTC. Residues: CSGGTSGSYNEQFF.

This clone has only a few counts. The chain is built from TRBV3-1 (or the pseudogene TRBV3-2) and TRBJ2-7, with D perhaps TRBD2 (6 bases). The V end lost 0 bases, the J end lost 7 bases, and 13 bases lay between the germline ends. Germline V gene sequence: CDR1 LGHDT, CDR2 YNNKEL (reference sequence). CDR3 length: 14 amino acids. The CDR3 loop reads CASSQDGNRGEQYF. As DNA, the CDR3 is TGTGCCAGCAGCCAAGATGGTAACCGGGGGGAGCAGTACTTC.

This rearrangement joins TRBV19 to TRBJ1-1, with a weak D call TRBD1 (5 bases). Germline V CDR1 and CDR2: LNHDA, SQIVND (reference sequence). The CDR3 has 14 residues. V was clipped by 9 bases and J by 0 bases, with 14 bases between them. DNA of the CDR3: TGTGCCAGCCGGGCGCGGGGGTTGAACACTGAAGCTTTCTTT. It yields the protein CASRARGLNTEAFF.

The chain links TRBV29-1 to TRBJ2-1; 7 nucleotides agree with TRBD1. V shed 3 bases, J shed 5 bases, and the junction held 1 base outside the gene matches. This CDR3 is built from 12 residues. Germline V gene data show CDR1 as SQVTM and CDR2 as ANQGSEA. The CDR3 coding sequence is TGCAGCGTTGAGACAGGGAACAATGAGCAGTTCTTC. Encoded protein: CSVETGNNEQFF.

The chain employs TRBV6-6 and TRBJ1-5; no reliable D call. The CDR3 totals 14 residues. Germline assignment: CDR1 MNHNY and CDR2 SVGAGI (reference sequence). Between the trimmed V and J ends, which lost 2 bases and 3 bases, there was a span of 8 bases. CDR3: CASSYGSNNQPQHF. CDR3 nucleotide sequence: TGTGCCAGCAGTTACGGGAGCAACAATCAGCCCCAGCATTTT.

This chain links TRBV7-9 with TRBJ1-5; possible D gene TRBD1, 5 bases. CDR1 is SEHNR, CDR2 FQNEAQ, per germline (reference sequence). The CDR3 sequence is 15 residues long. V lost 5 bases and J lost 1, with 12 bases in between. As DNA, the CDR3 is TGTGCCAGCAGCCCCGTGGGGGGGAGCAATCAGCCCCAGCATTTT. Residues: CASSPVGGSNQPQHF.

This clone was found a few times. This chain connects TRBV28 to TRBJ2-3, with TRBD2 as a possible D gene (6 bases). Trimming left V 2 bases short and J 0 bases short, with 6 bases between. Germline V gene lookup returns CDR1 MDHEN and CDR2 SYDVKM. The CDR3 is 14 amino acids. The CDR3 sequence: CASSLGGSTDTQYF. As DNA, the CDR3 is TGTGCCAGCAGTTTAGGGGGGAGCACAGATACGCAGTATTTT.

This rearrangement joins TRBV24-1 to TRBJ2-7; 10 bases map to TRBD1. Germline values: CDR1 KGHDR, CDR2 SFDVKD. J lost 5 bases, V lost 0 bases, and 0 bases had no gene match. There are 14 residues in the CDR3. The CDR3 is CATSDLGTGDEQYF. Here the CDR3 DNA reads TGTGCCACCAGTGATTTGGGGACAGGGGACGAGCAGTACTTC.

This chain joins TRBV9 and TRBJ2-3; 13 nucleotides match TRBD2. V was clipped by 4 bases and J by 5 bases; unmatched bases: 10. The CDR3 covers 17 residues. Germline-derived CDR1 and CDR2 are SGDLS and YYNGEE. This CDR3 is CASSPPQGTSGEDTQYF. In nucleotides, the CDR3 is TGTGCCAGCAGCCCTCCCCAAGGGACTAGCGGGGAAGATACGCAGTATTTT.

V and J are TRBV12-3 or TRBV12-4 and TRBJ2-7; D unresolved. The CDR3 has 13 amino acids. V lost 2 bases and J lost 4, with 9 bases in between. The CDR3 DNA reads TGTGCCAGCAGTTTATGGGGTGCGTACGAGCAGTACTTC. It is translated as CASSLWGAYEQYF.

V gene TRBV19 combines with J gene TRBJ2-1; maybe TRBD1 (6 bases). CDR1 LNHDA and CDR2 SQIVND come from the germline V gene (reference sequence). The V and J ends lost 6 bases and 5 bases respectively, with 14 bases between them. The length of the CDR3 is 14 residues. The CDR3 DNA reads TGTGCCAGTAGGGGGGCCTCTGCCCACAATGAGCAGTTCTTC. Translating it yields CASRGASAHNEQFF.

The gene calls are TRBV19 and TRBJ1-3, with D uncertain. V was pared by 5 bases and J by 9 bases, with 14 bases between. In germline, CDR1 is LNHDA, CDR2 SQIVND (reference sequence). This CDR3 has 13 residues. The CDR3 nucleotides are TGTGCCAGTAGTGTAGGACCCGGCGGCACCATATATTTT. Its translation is CASSVGPGGTIYF. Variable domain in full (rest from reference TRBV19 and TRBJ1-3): DGGITQSPKYLFRKEGQNVTLSCEQNLNHDAMYWYRQDPGQGLRLIYYSQIVNDFQKGDIAEGYSVSREKKESFPLTVTSAQKNPTAFYLCASSVGPGGTIYFGEGSWLTVV.

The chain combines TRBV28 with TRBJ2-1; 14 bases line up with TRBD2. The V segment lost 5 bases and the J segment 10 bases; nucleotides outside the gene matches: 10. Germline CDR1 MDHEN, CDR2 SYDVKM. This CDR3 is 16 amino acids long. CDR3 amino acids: CASSALGTSGRREQFF. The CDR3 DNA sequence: TGTGCCAGCAGTGCCCTCGGGACTAGCGGGAGACGCGAGCAGTTCTTC.

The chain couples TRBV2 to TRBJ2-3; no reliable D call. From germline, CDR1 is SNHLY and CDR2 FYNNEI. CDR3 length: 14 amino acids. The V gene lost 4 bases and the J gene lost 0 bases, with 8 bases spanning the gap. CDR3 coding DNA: TGTGCCAGCAGTGCGGCGCTTAGCACAGATACGCAGTATTTT. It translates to CASSAALSTDTQYF.

Written as DNA, the CDR3 is TGTGCCAGCAGCTTGGACAGAGATCAGCCCCAGCATTTT. Its protein product is CASSLDRDQPQHF. The V and J genes are TRBV5-4 and TRBJ1-5; D not resolved. The V gene's germline CDR1 is SGHNT and CDR2 YYREEE (reference sequence). Trimming pared 0 bases from V and 5 bases from J, leaving 6 bases between. This CDR3 region has 13 residues.

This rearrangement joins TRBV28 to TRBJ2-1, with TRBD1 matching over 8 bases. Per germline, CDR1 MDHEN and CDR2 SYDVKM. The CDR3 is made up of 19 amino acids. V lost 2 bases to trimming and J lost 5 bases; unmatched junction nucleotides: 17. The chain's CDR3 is CASSLRTGLWRTENNEQFF. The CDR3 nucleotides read TGTGCCAGCAGTTTAAGGACAGGGCTATGGCGGACCGAAAACAATGAGCAGTTCTTC.

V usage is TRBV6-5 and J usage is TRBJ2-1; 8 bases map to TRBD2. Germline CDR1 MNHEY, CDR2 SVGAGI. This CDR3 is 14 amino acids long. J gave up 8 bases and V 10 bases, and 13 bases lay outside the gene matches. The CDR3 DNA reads TGTGCCACCAAGCCCAGCGGGAGCACCCATGAGCAGTTCTTC. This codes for CATKPSGSTHEQFF.